Sequencing of this TCR beta chain was carried out in a study of cytomegalovirus exposure and HLA in healthy donors. About the study: Genotyping of hundreds of donors showed that about 79% belonged to the Caucasian-associated ancestry cluster. Study conclusions and caveats: Among immune exposure information, only CMV serostatus was available.

Vbeta (60) and Jbeta (13) primers were used in the PCR. This table comes from immunoSEQ multiplex PCR, and its TCRdb copy is limited to in-frame clones, with some not included. The data hold under 200,000 clones, with over 75% observed a single time. A word on this clone: The antigen remains undetermined.

The CDR3 totals 15 residues. V lost 0 bases and J lost 4; bases outside the gene matches: 2. CDR1 is SEHNR and CDR2 is FQNEAQ in the germline V gene (reference sequence). Sequenced sample: PBMCs. The source of this sequence is a woman younger than 30 in good health and CMV-seronegative. The J gene is TRBJ2-2, the V gene TRBV7-9, with 7 bases matching TRBD2. The DNA of the CDR3 is TGTGCCAGCAGCTTAGCGAGGACTAGCACCGGGGAGCTGTTTTTT. This gives the protein CASSLARTSTGELFF.